The entry that follows covers one T cell receptor beta chain sequence. These data are taken from a study of blood T cell repertoires in COVID-19. Study background: From T cells, B-cell-depleted T cells, or PBMCs came the material, which was cDNA or gDNA.

The germline CDR1 and CDR2 sequences are LNHDA and SQIVND (reference sequence). The V segment lost 9 bases and the J segment 0 bases; nucleotides outside the gene matches: 6. The CDR3 contains 16 residues. The data were produced by immunoSEQ multiplex PCR, yet TCRdb's version contains in-frame clones alone and is incomplete. The table includes over 30,000 clones, 80% to 95% detected once. The sequence was obtained from a man between 65 and 85 years old with active or convalescent COVID-19. This sequence joins TRBV19 and TRBJ2-6; 9 nucleotides line up with TRBD1. The specimen was peripheral blood. The CDR3 region has the DNA TGTGCCAGCCGGGACAGGGACTACTCTGGGGCCAACGTCCTGACTTTC. Residues: CASRDRDYSGANVLTF.